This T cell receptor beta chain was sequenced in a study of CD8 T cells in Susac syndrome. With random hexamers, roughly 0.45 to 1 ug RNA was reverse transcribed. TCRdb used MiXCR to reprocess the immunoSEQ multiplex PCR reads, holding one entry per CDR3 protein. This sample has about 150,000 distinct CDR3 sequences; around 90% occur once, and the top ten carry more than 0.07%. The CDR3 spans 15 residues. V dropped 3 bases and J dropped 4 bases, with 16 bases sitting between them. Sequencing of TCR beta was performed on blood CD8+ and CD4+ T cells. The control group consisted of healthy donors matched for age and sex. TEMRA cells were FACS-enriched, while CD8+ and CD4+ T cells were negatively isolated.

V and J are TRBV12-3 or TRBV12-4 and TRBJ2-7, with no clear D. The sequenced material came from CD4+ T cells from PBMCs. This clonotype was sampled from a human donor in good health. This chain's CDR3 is CASSLLNSVVYEQYF. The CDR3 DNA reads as TGTGCCAGCAGTTTGTTGAACAGTGTCGTTTACGAGCAGTACTTC.